This T cell receptor beta chain was documented in a study of blood T cells in healthy people across ages. Study findings and constraints: Fewer expanded clones and more diversity marked long-lived versus aged donors.

A word on this clonotype: Its target is not known.

The V gene lost 4 bases and the J gene lost 11 bases, with 23 bases spanning the gap. There are 15 residues in the CDR3. Germline V gene sequence: CDR1 ENHRY, CDR2 SYGVKD. Primers used in a second PCR of about 6 to 11 cycles were a sample-barcoded 5' primer and a J-beta primer mix. TCRdb ran MiXCR on the 5' RACE reads and lists one entry per CDR3 protein. Found here are about 1.8 million distinct CDR3 sequences, around 50% of them singletons; the top ten hold approximately 2.1%. This chain joins TRBV10-3 and TRBJ2-5; D possibly uses TRBD1 or TRBD2 (5 bases each). This TCR was recovered from a middle-aged woman in good health. The sequenced sample consisted of blood. The CDR3 sequence is CAISADGTPGLKQYF. CDR3 coding DNA: TGTGCCATCAGTGCCGATGGGACCCCAGGGTTGAAGCAGTACTTC.